The following is a TCR beta chain sequence with its context. The data derive from a study of T cells in Graves' hyperthyroidism and ophthalmopathy. The V gene end was trimmed by 2 bases and the J gene end by 2 bases; junction bases not matched to a gene: 2. There are 15 residues in the CDR3. Per germline, CDR1 MGHDK and CDR2 SYGVNS. Amplified TCR beta CDR3 regions derived from RNA transcripts. Using the HTBI primer set, a first-round RT-PCR was run on the TCR CDR3. One entry per CDR3 protein results from TCRdb running MiXCR on the multiplex PCR reads. The sample includes hundreds of thousands of distinct CDR3 sequences, about a sixth of them seen just once.

Specimen: blood. This TCR was sampled from a woman between 18 and 29 years old with Graves' hyperthyroidism. The genes are TRBV25-1 and TRBJ2-3; 9 bases map to TRBD1. CDR3 coding DNA: TGTGCCAGCAGTGAAGGGACAGGGAACACAGATACGCAGTATTTT. It codes for CASSEGTGNTDTQYF.